One sample yielded the 2 T cell receptor beta chains listed below, sequenced in a study of B cell selection in AIRE deficiency. Clones were read by immunoSEQ multiplex PCR, and TCRdb kept only the in-frame ones, dropping some. Among about 21,000 clones listed, 94% were seen once. Sorted regulatory T cells were CD4-positive, CD25-high and CD127-low or negative. Material: Tregs sorted from PBMCs. These receptors originate from a human donor with AIRE deficiency.

V is TRBV10-3 and J is TRBJ2-1; the match to TRBD2 covers 9 bases. The CDR3 has 19 residues. CDR1 and CDR2 from the germline V gene are ENHRY and SYGVKD. V shed 4 bases, J shed 2 bases, and the junction held 15 bases outside the gene matches. The CDR3 here is CAISGGRSSGGRAYNEQFF. In nucleotides, the CDR3 is TGTGCCATCAGTGGAGGTAGGAGTAGCGGCGGGAGGGCCTACAATGAGCAGTTCTTC.

V usage is TRBV6-1 and J usage is TRBJ1-2, with D possibly matching TRBD1 (5 bases). CDR1 MNHNS and CDR2 SASEGT come from the germline V gene. This CDR3 spans 15 amino acids. V was clipped by 1 base and J by 5 bases, with 14 bases between them. The chain's CDR3 is CASSEELWTSYGYTF. The CDR3 nucleotides read TGTGCCAGCAGTGAAGAATTGTGGACATCGTATGGCTACACCTTC.